This T cell receptor (beta chain) was sequenced during a study of blood T cell repertoires in COVID-19 (dated by TCRdb to about 2020). With respect to the entire study: Samples covering the acute and convalescent phases of COVID-19 were provided by collaborators in the United States, Italy and Spain. The material from the prospective study consisted of cDNA or gDNA derived from T cells, B-cell-depleted T cells, or PBMCs. Subjects who had been exposed to COVID-19, were actively infected with it, or had recovered from it provided the deeply sampled blood TCRbeta repertoires that made up the dataset. The repertoires were made available in a free public database intended to serve as a resource for research on the immune response to SARS-CoV-2. The samples were drawn from the first 160 participants of the ongoing ImmuneRACE study and from more than 1,000 subjects provided by 6 global collaborators. A de-identified subject ID, COVID-19 status, age in years and sex were almost always included in the sample metadata. Where HLA class I and class II types were available, the types were taken from metadata supplied by the sample provider, not from assay-based typing. Study-wide findings and limitations: The quantity of clinical and demographic metadata differed by source and by participant and was supplied without curation.

This clone was recorded once. The antigen this receptor binds is unknown. Per-nucleotide qualities are absent, and no much larger clonotype sits a single base away. The immunoSEQ Assay, a bias-controlled multiplex PCR, was used to amplify TCRbeta CDR3 regions from genomic DNA. For the original study's pipeline: Nucleated cell counts per sample were estimated from amplification of reference gene primers within the assay. To quantify the absolute abundance of each unique TCRbeta CDR3 rearrangement, sequence reads were collapsed and filtered. Productive Simpson clonality was computed per sample as the square root of Simpson's diversity index over productive rearrangements. As stored in TCRdb, this immuneACCESS dataset retains in-frame rearrangements with V and J assigned. A fraction of the clones does not appear; measured against another copy, unresolved V genes explain less than half of the discrepancy, and the remainder lacks a known reason. V, J and clone size were drawn from that table, and D and trimming were deduced from the DNA. The sample table contains fewer than 200,000 clones; only one count was recorded for 80% to 90% of them. The top ten hold about 2.7% of the sample.

The collaborating institutions used their own protocols to collect whole blood in K2EDTA tubes. For TCRbeta analysis, collaborators shipped samples as frozen whole blood, isolated PBMCs, or DNA extracted from either of those sample types. CDR1 is given as SGHVS and CDR2 as FQNEAQ, both from the germline V gene. The CDR3 has 15 amino acids, counting the end cysteine and phenylalanine. Only CDR3 DNA is held: 45 bases, read in frame from base 1. V gives up 5 bases and J gives up 0 bases, and the segment between their germline ends measures 13 bases. Rearrangement joined TRBV7-8 to TRBJ1-1, and TRBD1 may be the D gene, going by 6 matching bases. The sample consisted of peripheral blood. This TCR came from a man aged 35 to 55 with active or convalescent COVID-19. The DNA is TGTGCCAGCAGCCAAGGGACATCCATGAACACTGAAGCTTTCTTT. Translated, this gives CASSQGTSMNTEAFF. Extended through the reference TRBV7-8 and TRBJ1-1 proteins, this CDR3 yields the full variable domain: GAGVSQSPRYKVAKRGQDVALRCDPISGHVSLFWYQQALGQGPEFLTYFQNEAQLDKSGLPSDRFFAERPEGSVSTLKIQRTQQEDSAVYLCASSQGTSMNTEAFFGQGTRLTVV.